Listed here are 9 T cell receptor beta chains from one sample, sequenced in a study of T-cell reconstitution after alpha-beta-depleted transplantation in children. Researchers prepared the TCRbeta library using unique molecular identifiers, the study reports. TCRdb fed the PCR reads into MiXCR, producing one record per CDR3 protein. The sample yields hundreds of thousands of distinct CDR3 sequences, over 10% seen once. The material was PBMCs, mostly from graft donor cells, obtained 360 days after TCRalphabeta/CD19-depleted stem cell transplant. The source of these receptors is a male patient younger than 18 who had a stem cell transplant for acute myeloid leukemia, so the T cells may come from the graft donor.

CDR3 protein: CSAGRGGHRDRILAVDTQYF. For the CDR3, the DNA is TGCAGTGCCGGAAGGGGGGGACACCGGGACAGGATATTAGCGGTAGATACGCAGTATTTT. The rearrangement links TRBV20-1 to TRBJ2-3; D may be TRBD1 (8 bases). V was cut by 6 bases and J by 5 bases, with 36 bases left in between. The CDR3 consists of 20 residues. Germline V CDR1 and CDR2: DFQATT, SNEGSKA (reference sequence).

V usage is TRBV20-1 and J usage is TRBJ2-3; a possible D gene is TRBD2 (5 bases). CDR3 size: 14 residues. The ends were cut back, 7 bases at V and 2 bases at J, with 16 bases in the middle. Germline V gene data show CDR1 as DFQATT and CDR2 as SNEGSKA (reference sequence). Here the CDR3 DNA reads TGCAGTGAAATAGGGAGTAGTACCACAGATACGCAGTATTTT. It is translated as CSEIGSSTTDTQYF.

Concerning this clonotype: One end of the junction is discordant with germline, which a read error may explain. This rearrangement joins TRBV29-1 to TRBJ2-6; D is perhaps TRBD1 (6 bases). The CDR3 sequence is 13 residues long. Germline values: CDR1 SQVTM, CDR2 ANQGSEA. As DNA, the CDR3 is TGCAGCGCCCAATACCTGGGGGCCTACGTCCTGACTTTC. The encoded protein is CSAQYLGAYVLTF.

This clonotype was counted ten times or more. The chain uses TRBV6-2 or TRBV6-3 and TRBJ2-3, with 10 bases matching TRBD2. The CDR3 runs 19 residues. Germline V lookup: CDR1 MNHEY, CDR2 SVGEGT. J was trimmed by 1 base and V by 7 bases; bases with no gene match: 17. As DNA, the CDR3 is TGTGCCAGCACCAGGATGACAGGAGCCGGGACTAGCGGCACAGATACGCAGTATTTT. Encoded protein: CASTRMTGAGTSGTDTQYF.

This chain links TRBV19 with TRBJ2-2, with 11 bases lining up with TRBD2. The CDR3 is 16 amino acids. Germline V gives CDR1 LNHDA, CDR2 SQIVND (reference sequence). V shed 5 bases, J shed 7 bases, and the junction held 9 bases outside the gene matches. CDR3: CASSPTSGTEDGELFF. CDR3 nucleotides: TGTGCCAGTAGTCCGACTAGCGGGACGGAGGACGGGGAGCTGTTTTTT.

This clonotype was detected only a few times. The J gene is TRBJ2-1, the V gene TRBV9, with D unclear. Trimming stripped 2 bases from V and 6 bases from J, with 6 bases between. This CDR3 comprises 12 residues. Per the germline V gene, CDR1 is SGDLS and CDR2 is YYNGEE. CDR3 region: CASSVQFNEQFF. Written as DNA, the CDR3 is TGTGCCAGCAGCGTCCAGTTCAATGAGCAGTTCTTC.

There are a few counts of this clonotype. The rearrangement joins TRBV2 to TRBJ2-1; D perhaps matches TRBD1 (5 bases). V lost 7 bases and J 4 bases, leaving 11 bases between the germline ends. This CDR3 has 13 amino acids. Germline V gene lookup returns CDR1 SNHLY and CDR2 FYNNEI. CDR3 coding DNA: TGTGCCAGCACCAAAGGGGCGTACAATGAGCAGTTCTTC. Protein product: CASTKGAYNEQFF.

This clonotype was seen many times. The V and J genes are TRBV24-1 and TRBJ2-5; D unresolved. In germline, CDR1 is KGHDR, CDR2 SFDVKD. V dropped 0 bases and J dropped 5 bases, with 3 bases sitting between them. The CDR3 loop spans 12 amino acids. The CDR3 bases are TGTGCCACCAGTGATTTGGTCGAGACCCAGTACTTC. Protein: CATSDLVETQYF.

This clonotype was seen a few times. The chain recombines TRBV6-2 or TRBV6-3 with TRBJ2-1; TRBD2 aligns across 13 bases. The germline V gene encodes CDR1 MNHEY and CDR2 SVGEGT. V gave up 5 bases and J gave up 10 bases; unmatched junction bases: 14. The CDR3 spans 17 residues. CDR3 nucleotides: TGTGCCAGCAGTGGGCGACCATTTGGGACTAGCGGGAACGAGCAGTTCTTC. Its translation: CASSGRPFGTSGNEQFF.